A selection of T cell receptor beta chains follows, all from one sample in a study of Ad26.COV2.S vaccination and SARS-CoV-2 variants. Profiling relied on immunoSEQ multiplex PCR, and the TCRdb table lists in-frame clones only, not all of them. Among 200,000 to 250,000 clones listed, roughly 88% were seen once. The sample here was peripheral blood, taken in a trial of Ad26.COV2.S vaccine versus placebo. These TCRs come from a person aged 18-60 years who received the Ad26.COV2.S COVID-19 vaccine or a placebo. CDR3s include the opening cysteine and the closing phenylalanine or tryptophan. A D gene is named only where the DNA matches it firmly. The listing skips clone size in some rows; elsewhere it reads once, few, many or a size class.

J gene: TRBJ1-1
clone size: NA
D gene: NA
V gene: TRBV7-9
CDR3 DNA: TGTGCCAGCAGACCGCGGGGGGCCTTGAACACTGAAGCTTTCTTT
CDR3 protein: CASRPRGALNTEAFF

J gene: TRBJ1-2
clone size: NA
D gene: NA
V gene: TRBV29-1
CDR3 DNA: TGCAGCGCTGAGGGGGGTACTGGCTACACCTTC
CDR3 protein: CSAEGGTGYTF

J gene: TRBJ1-1
clone size: NA
D gene: TRBD1
V gene: TRBV5-4
CDR3 DNA: TGTGCCAGCAGCCCGACAGGGGGTCTAAACACTGAAGCTTTCTTT
CDR3 protein: CASSPTGGLNTEAFF

J gene: TRBJ2-7
clone size: NA
D gene: TRBD1
V gene: TRBV6-2/TRBV6-3
CDR3 DNA: TGTGCCAGCAGTTATCCGGGACAGGGCTACGAGCAGTACTTC
CDR3 protein: CASSYPGQGYEQYF

J gene: TRBJ2-1
clone size: NA
D gene: NA
V gene: TRBV19
CDR3 DNA: TGTGCCAGTAGTATCGAGAGCTCCTACAATGAGCAGTTCTTC
CDR3 protein: CASSIESSYNEQFF

J gene: TRBJ2-7
clone size: NA
D gene: NA
V gene: TRBV6-2/TRBV6-3
CDR3 DNA: TGTGCCAGCAGTTGGGGCATGAGCTACGAGCAGTACTTC
CDR3 protein: CASSWGMSYEQYF

J gene: TRBJ2-5
clone size: NA
D gene: NA
V gene: TRBV27
CDR3 DNA: TGTGCCAGCAGACAGCGGACGGGGCAAGAGACCCAGTACTTC
CDR3 protein: CASRQRTGQETQYF

J gene: TRBJ2-7
clone size: few
D gene: TRBD1
V gene: TRBV6-2/TRBV6-3
CDR3 DNA: TGTGCCAGCAGTAGAGGGACAGGGGGCGTTTACGAGCAGTACTTC
CDR3 protein: CASSRGTGGVYEQYF

J gene: TRBJ1-5
clone size: once
D gene: NA
V gene: TRBV28
CDR3 DNA: TGTGCCACAGGCAAGGGGGATAGCAATCAGCCCCAGCATTTT
CDR3 protein: CATGKGDSNQPQHF

J gene: TRBJ2-2
clone size: once
D gene: NA
V gene: TRBV24-1
CDR3 DNA: TGTGCCACCAGTGTGGGGCCAGGCACGAACACCGGGGAGCTGTTTTTT
CDR3 protein: CATSVGPGTNTGELFF

J gene: TRBJ2-5
clone size: NA
D gene: NA
V gene: TRBV21-1
CDR3 DNA: TGTGCCAGCAGCAAAGTGTACAGGGGCTTAAAGCAAGAGACCCAGTACTTC
CDR3 protein: CASSKVYRGLKQETQYF

J gene: TRBJ1-1
clone size: NA
D gene: NA
V gene: TRBV27
CDR3 DNA: TGTGCCAGCAGAAGGTGGTCGAACACTGAAGCTTTCTTT
CDR3 protein: CASRRWSNTEAFF

J gene: TRBJ1-2
clone size: NA
D gene: NA
V gene: TRBV2
CDR3 DNA: TGTGCCAGCGGTCAAGTTCAGGGGTATGGCTACACCTTC
CDR3 protein: CASGQVQGYGYTF

J gene: TRBJ2-5
clone size: once
D gene: NA
V gene: TRBV6-2/TRBV6-3
CDR3 DNA: TGTGCCAGCAGCCCCGGGGGAGAGACCCAGTACTTC
CDR3 protein: CASSPGGETQYF